The sequence of this TCR beta chain was determined in a study of cytomegalovirus exposure and HLA in healthy donors. The PCR used 60 Vbeta and 13 Jbeta primers. Some clones are missing from TCRdb's copy, which holds only in-frame ones; the method was immunoSEQ multiplex PCR. The sample yields about 160,000 clones, 65% to 85% seen once. Study results and limitations: Common viral pathogens (according to a later analysis) appeared linked to several of the most significant clusters. Specificity for CMV antigens was confirmed in vitro for a few of the CMV-associated chains. Roughly even sequencing depth across donors was the assumption behind the presence/absence analyses. High specificity and sensitivity for cytomegalovirus status were reported for the classifier.

As to this clone: Its antigen remains unidentified.

This clonotype originated in a man in his sixties in good health and CMV-seronegative. Sequenced input: PBMCs.

The CDR3 region has the DNA TGTGCCAGCAGTGAGGGGGGGCGCGAGCGTTTACCCCAGCATTTT. Protein product: CASSEGGRERLPQHF. This rearrangement joins TRBV25-1 to TRBJ1-5; D is possibly TRBD1 (6 bases). The CDR3 is 15 amino acids. The germline V gene has CDR1 MGHDK and CDR2 SYGVNS. Trimming shortened V by 3 bases and J by 10 bases, and 19 bases separated the two germline ends.